The clone carrying this TCR beta chain occurred a few times. One junction end does not reproduce the germline sequence, and a read error may be involved. The data were obtained in a study of CD8+CD57+ T cells in acquired aplastic anemia. Germline lookup yields CDR1 LNHNV and CDR2 YYDKDF (reference sequence). The CDR3 is 14 amino acids. Using genomic DNA as the template, TCR beta VDJ and CDR3 profiling was carried out. TCRdb used MiXCR to reprocess the reads, holding one entry per CDR3 protein. Here the sample spans roughly 250,000 distinct CDR3 sequences, roughly 80% being singletons. An expansion of CD8+CD57+ cells by flow cytometry had been shown in patients chosen for sequencing.

V is TRBV15 and J is TRBJ2-3; D may be TRBD1 (5 bases). The sequence derives from a human donor with aplastic anemia. The sample taken for sequencing was sorted CD4+, CD8+, or CD8+CD57+ T cells (not recorded which) from PBMCs. The CDR3 region has the DNA TGTGCCAGCAGCAGGGCGGCCGGTCCCGATACGCAGTATTTT. Translation gives CASSRAAGPDTQYF.